This T cell receptor (beta chain) came from a study of cytomegalovirus exposure and HLA in healthy donors. Overall study results and limits: The authors later linked a missense DCLRE1C variant to TCR beta V- and J-gene trimming. For most TCR sequences rarity was the rule, although some public TCRs occurred in many donors. Presence/absence comparisons presumed near-even sequencing depth among donors.

About this clone itself: Its antigen is unidentified.

13 Jbeta primers and 60 Vbeta primers were used for the PCR. The method was immunoSEQ multiplex PCR; TCRdb's version includes in-frame clones alone and lacks a portion of them. The profile covers approximately 97,000 clones, with around four fifths appearing a single time and just over 2.5% taken by the ten largest. Germline V gene sequence: CDR1 MNHNY, CDR2 SVGAGI (reference sequence). The CDR3 is made up of 16 amino acids. Trimming took off 0 bases at V and 1 base at J, with 12 bases between the two ends. The origin of this receptor is a man in his forties in good health and CMV-seronegative. The chain uses TRBV6-6 and TRBJ1-1; D may be TRBD1 (6 bases). The source material was PBMCs. CDR3 bases: TGTGCCAGCAGTTACTCGGGCCCAGGGGCGAACACTGAAGCTTTCTTT. Encoded protein: CASSYSGPGANTEAFF.